The source of this T cell receptor (beta chain) is a study of OX40 agonist ivuxolimab in advanced cancers. Regarding the study as a whole: Expanded peripheral T cells had an undetermined antigen specificity.

The protocol was immunoSEQ multiplex PCR, while the TCRdb copy is restricted to in-frame clones and leaves out a portion. The sample lists 60,000 to 90,000 clones; about 83% were seen once. V gave up 8 bases and J gave up 5 bases, with 10 bases separating them. The CDR3 has 12 residues. Germline V gives CDR1 MDHEN, CDR2 SYDVKM. On this clone itself: Antigen: not known.

The chain has TRBV28 and TRBJ1-3; D is perhaps TRBD1 (6 bases). The input for sequencing was CD4+ or CD8+ T cells sorted from blood, taken in a trial of the OX40 agonist ivuxolimab. The sequence derives from an adult with an advanced solid tumor such as melanoma, head and neck, liver or kidney cancer. The CDR3 sequence: CASGDTRNTIYF. DNA for the CDR3: TGTGCCAGCGGGGACACCCGAAACACCATATATTTT.